The 24 T cell receptor beta chains given below trace back to one sample, sequenced in a study of blood T cell repertoires in COVID-19. Sequenced by immunoSEQ multiplex PCR; TCRdb stores in-frame clones only, minus some. The sample holds tens of thousands of clones, roughly 82% seen once. Sequenced material: peripheral blood. The receptors were gathered from a woman aged 60-70 years with acute or convalescent COVID-19.

This sequence joins TRBV28 and TRBJ1-1, with 8 positions matching TRBD1. The CDR3 is 14 amino acids. Losses at the gene ends were 5 bases for V and 4 bases for J; bases not matched to a gene: 6. In germline, CDR1 is MDHEN, CDR2 SYDVKM. CDR3: CASSVQGGITEAFF. The DNA of the CDR3 is TGTGCCAGCAGTGTACAGGGGGGGATCACTGAAGCTTTCTTT.

This chain links TRBV3-1 (or the pseudogene TRBV3-2) with TRBJ2-3; 8 bases agree with TRBD2. CDR3 size: 15 residues. The trim removed 6 bases at V and 4 bases at J, leaving 9 bases unmatched. CDR1 is LGHDT and CDR2 is YNNKEL in the germline V gene (reference sequence). CDR3 coding DNA: TGTGCCAGCAGTTCGAGCGGGAGCGGGGCAGATACGCAGTATTTT. Protein: CASSSSGSGADTQYF.

The rearrangement joins TRBV24-1 to TRBJ2-1; 8 positions match TRBD2. This CDR3 spans 16 amino acids. CDR1 and CDR2 (germline): KGHDR, SFDVKD. Losses at the gene ends were 0 bases for V and 9 bases for J; bases not matched to a gene: 9. The CDR3 region has the DNA TGTGCCACCAGTGATTTGGTCGGGAGGGCCAGAAGTGAGCAGTTCTTC. This sequence encodes CATSDLVGRARSEQFF.

The gene calls are TRBV3-1 (or the pseudogene TRBV3-2) and TRBJ2-2; unclear D gene. Germline CDR1 and CDR2: LGHDT and YNNKEL (reference sequence). V was cut by 4 bases and J by 5 bases, with 8 bases left in between. This CDR3 has 13 residues. As DNA, the CDR3 is TGTGCCAGCAGCCCCCGGCGGACCGGGGAGCTGTTTTTT. As protein: CASSPRRTGELFF.

This clone was observed a handful of times. The rearrangement joins TRBV6-1 to TRBJ1-5, with D unclear. The CDR3 is made up of 12 amino acids. Germline CDR1 and CDR2: MNHNS and SASEGT. The V gene lost 2 bases and the J gene lost 8 bases, with 7 bases spanning the gap. The CDR3 nucleotides read TGTGCCAGCAGTGAAATAGTCAAGCCCCAGCATTTT. This codes for CASSEIVKPQHF.

The chain combines TRBV6-6 with TRBJ2-7; 8 positions agree with TRBD1. Germline CDR1 MNHNY, CDR2 SVGAGI (reference sequence). The CDR3 runs to 16 residues. V trimming: 2 bases; J trimming: 6 bases; junction bases outside the gene matches: 12. As DNA, the CDR3 is TGTGCCAGCAGTTACAAATCCCGGGACAGGACCCTCGAGCAGTACTTC. The encoded protein is CASSYKSRDRTLEQYF.

The chain combines TRBV11-2 with TRBJ2-7, with 11 bases identical to TRBD2. The CDR3 is 19 residues long. With V trimmed by 2 bases and J by 2 bases, 14 bases remained unmatched. The germline gives CDR1 SGHAT, CDR2 FQNNGV. CDR3 amino acids: CASSLHRLAGLPLTYEQYF. Here the CDR3 DNA reads TGTGCCAGCAGCTTACACCGACTAGCGGGATTACCACTGACCTACGAGCAGTACTTC.

The CDR3 spells CATSDFVGSEQFF. The CDR3 DNA reads as TGTGCCACCAGTGATTTCGTGGGGAGTGAGCAGTTCTTC. The rearrangement joins TRBV24-1 to TRBJ2-1; possible D gene TRBD2, 5 bases. There are 13 residues in the CDR3. Trimming removed 1 base at V and 9 bases at J, with 9 bases between. Germline V gene sequence: CDR1 KGHDR, CDR2 SFDVKD.

The chain uses TRBV28 and TRBJ1-1; TRBD1 might be the D (6 bases). The V gene lost 3 bases and the J gene lost 1 base, with 12 bases spanning the gap. The V gene's germline CDR1 is MDHEN and CDR2 SYDVKM. This CDR3 is built from 15 residues. CDR3 coding DNA: TGTGCCAGCAGTTTCGGAGCAGGGGCGAACACTGAAGCTTTCTTT. It translates to CASSFGAGANTEAFF.

The V and J genes are TRBV5-6 and TRBJ2-3; TRBD2 is a possible D gene (5 bases). Per the germline V gene, CDR1 is SGHDT and CDR2 is YYEEEE. The CDR3 has 14 residues. V lost 2 bases, J lost 6 bases, and 13 bases lay in between. The CDR3 region has the DNA TGTGCCAGCAGCTTAGACTACTACTCGGATACGCAGTATTTT. This gives the protein CASSLDYYSDTQYF.

The J gene is TRBJ2-2, the V gene TRBV7-8, with 8 bases aligning to TRBD1. CDR1 is SGHVS and CDR2 is FQNEAQ in the germline V gene. Germline trimming cut 1 base from V and 0 bases from J; bases unmatched to any gene: 4. The CDR3 runs 17 residues. CDR3 coding DNA: TGTGCCAGCAGCTTAGTCTCAGGGGGCGCGAACACCGGGGAGCTGTTTTTT. Translation: CASSLVSGGANTGELFF.

The chain employs TRBV27 and TRBJ1-2; D might be TRBD1 (6 bases). Germline V gene data show CDR1 as MNHEY and CDR2 as SMNVEV (reference sequence). V was shortened by 5 bases and J by 5 bases, with 18 bases between the two germline ends. The CDR3 spans 15 residues. The chain's CDR3 is CASSLAGARMYGYTF. The CDR3, as DNA: TGTGCCAGCAGTCTGGCAGGGGCGCGGATGTATGGCTACACCTTC.

The genes are TRBV3-1 (or the pseudogene TRBV3-2) and TRBJ2-1, with 11 bases fitting TRBD2. Germline values: CDR1 LGHDT, CDR2 YNNKEL (reference sequence). Trimming removed 1 base from V and 9 bases from J; junction bases left unmatched: 11. The CDR3 contains 17 residues. CDR3 amino acids: CASSQVGIAGGPGEQFF. The CDR3 bases are TGTGCCAGCAGCCAAGTTGGCATAGCGGGAGGGCCTGGTGAGCAGTTCTTC.

The chain couples TRBV2 to TRBJ2-3, with D tentatively TRBD2 (6 bases). CDR1 and CDR2 (germline): SNHLY, FYNNEI. The V and J ends lost 6 bases and 3 bases respectively, with 16 bases between them. The CDR3 consists of 15 residues. CDR3 protein: CASSWGSGLTDTQYF. In nucleotides, the CDR3 is TGTGCCAGCAGCTGGGGAAGCGGACTAACAGATACGCAGTATTTT.

This clone was picked up a small number of times. The rearrangement uses TRBV28 and TRBJ1-4; weak D call: TRBD1 (5 bases). The CDR3 is made up of 15 amino acids. With 8 bases removed from V and 0 bases from J, the gap between germline ends came to 13 bases. CDR1 is MDHEN, CDR2 SYDVKM, per germline. CDR3 region: CASCTTGATNEKLFF. CDR3 nucleotides: TGTGCCAGCTGTACTACAGGCGCAACTAATGAAAAACTGTTTTTT.

The V gene is TRBV29-1, the J gene TRBJ2-1, with 7 bases identical to TRBD2. The J segment lost 3 bases and the V segment lost 0 bases, leaving 5 bases of the junction unmatched. The CDR3 is made up of 15 amino acids. The germline CDR1 and CDR2 sequences are SQVTM and ANQGSEA. The CDR3 loop is CSVEEWGGSYNEQFF. The CDR3 DNA is TGCAGCGTTGAAGAATGGGGCGGGAGCTACAATGAGCAGTTCTTC.

DNA for the CDR3: TGCAGCGTATCCCAGGGGCTCACTGAAGCTTTCTTT. Translating gives CSVSQGLTEAFF. The genes are TRBV29-1 and TRBJ1-1; D is perhaps TRBD1 (6 bases). The CDR3 length is 12 residues. Trimming stripped 6 bases from V and 4 bases from J, with 12 bases between. Germline values: CDR1 SQVTM, CDR2 ANQGSEA.

V and J are TRBV10-3 and TRBJ1-1; TRBD1 agrees at 7 bases. The J segment lost 2 bases and the V segment lost 4 bases, leaving 1 base of the junction unmatched. The CDR3 runs to 13 residues. Per germline, CDR1 ENHRY and CDR2 SYGVKD. CDR3 residues: CAISGDRNTEAFF. As DNA, the CDR3 is TGTGCCATCAGTGGGGACAGAAACACTGAAGCTTTCTTT.

The rearrangement joins TRBV6-5 to TRBJ1-1; the match to TRBD1 covers 9 bases. J gave up 1 base and V 10 bases, and 10 bases lay outside the gene matches. CDR3 length: 15 amino acids. Germline assignment: CDR1 MNHEY and CDR2 SVGAGI. The CDR3 is CATAGQGHRNTEAFF. The CDR3 bases are TGTGCCACCGCCGGACAGGGGCACAGGAACACTGAAGCTTTCTTT.

V and J are TRBV9 and TRBJ1-4, with D hard to call. This CDR3 contains 16 residues. V shed 0 bases and J shed 0 bases, with 9 bases lying between them. Looked up from germline, CDR1 is SGDLS and CDR2 is YYNGEE. CDR3 sequence: CASSVGRRATNEKLFF. DNA for the CDR3: TGTGCCAGCAGCGTAGGGCGGAGGGCAACTAATGAAAAACTGTTTTTT.

The chain links TRBV9 to TRBJ1-3, with D possibly TRBD1 on 5 matching bases. Germline CDR1 and CDR2: SGDLS and YYNGEE. V lost 0 bases and J 3 bases, leaving 7 bases between the germline ends. This CDR3 has 14 residues. The CDR3 DNA reads TGTGCCAGCAGCGTAGACCAGGGTGGAAACACCATATATTTT. Translation: CASSVDQGGNTIYF. The whole variable domain, remainder taken from reference TRBV9 and TRBJ1-3, is DSGVTQTPKHLITATGQRVTLRCSPRSGDLSVYWYQQSLDQGLQFLIQYYNGEERAKGNILERFSAQQFPDLHSELNLSSLELGDSALYFCASSVDQGGNTIYFGEGSWLTVV.

The count of this clone is one. The chain is built from TRBV7-9 and TRBJ1-4; D is uncertain. V was pared by 3 bases and J by 8 bases, with 13 bases between. CDR1 is SEHNR, CDR2 FQNEAQ, per germline (reference sequence). This CDR3 is built from 14 residues. This CDR3 is CASSFDMGREKLFF. CDR3 nucleotide sequence: TGTGCCAGCAGCTTCGACATGGGTCGGGAAAAACTGTTTTTT.

The CDR3, as DNA: TGTGCCAGTAGGAGAGGGACAAGCTCAAATCAGCCCCAGCATTTT. The encoded protein is CASRRGTSSNQPQHF. J is TRBJ1-5 and V is TRBV19, with D possibly being TRBD1 (6 bases). This CDR3 has 15 residues. V was pared by 6 bases and J by 4 bases, with 16 bases between. The germline V gene has CDR1 LNHDA and CDR2 SQIVND (reference sequence). Based on the CDR3 plus reference TRBV19 and TRBJ1-5, the full variable domain is DGGITQSPKYLFRKEGQNVTLSCEQNLNHDAMYWYRQDPGQGLRLIYYSQIVNDFQKGDIAEGYSVSREKKESFPLTVTSAQKNPTAFYLCASRRGTSSNQPQHFGDGTRLSIL.

The V and J genes are TRBV15 and TRBJ1-1; D uncertain. This CDR3 has 13 residues. The V end was cut by 2 bases, the J end by 4 bases, with 8 bases between. CDR1 is LNHNV and CDR2 is YYDKDF in the germline V gene (reference sequence). CDR3 in DNA: TGTGCCACCAGCAGAAACATGGCCACTGAAGCTTTCTTT. It translates to CATSRNMATEAFF.